These 18 T cell receptor beta chains came from one sample sequenced in a study of blood T cell repertoires in COVID-19. This table comes from immunoSEQ multiplex PCR, and its TCRdb copy is limited to in-frame clones, with some not included. The data show roughly 250,000 clones, approximately 87% seen once. Specimen: peripheral blood. The receptors shown here come from a woman aged 25 to 39 with COVID-19, enrolled during active disease.

The chain employs TRBV3-1 (or the pseudogene TRBV3-2) and TRBJ2-5, with a possible D match to TRBD2 (6 bases). The CDR3 consists of 15 residues. V shed 4 bases and J shed 5 bases, with 17 bases lying between them. Germline CDR1 and CDR2: LGHDT and YNNKEL (reference sequence). The CDR3 sequence: CASSLRVGRWETQYF. As DNA, the CDR3 is TGTGCCAGCAGCCTCCGGGTTGGGAGGTGGGAGACCCAGTACTTC.

The chain joins TRBV6-1 to TRBJ1-5; 10 bases line up with TRBD1. The junction had 2 bases not matched to a gene; V was cut back by 0 bases and J by 6 bases. The germline V gene encodes CDR1 MNHNS and CDR2 SASEGT. The CDR3 contains 15 residues. CDR3 sequence reads: CASSEADRGPQPQHF. CDR3 DNA: TGTGCCAGCAGTGAAGCCGACAGGGGGCCTCAGCCCCAGCATTTT.

The chain has TRBV18 and TRBJ1-1; D perhaps matches TRBD1 (5 bases). Germline V gene lookup returns CDR1 KGHSH and CDR2 LQKENI. This CDR3 region has 14 residues. The V and J ends lost 3 bases and 7 bases respectively, with 15 bases between them. CDR3 amino acids: CASSPSREGNEAFF. The CDR3 DNA reads TGTGCCAGCTCACCGAGCCGGGAGGGGAATGAAGCTTTCTTT.

This chain links TRBV10-3 with TRBJ1-2, with D perhaps matching TRBD1 (6 bases). Germline V lookup: CDR1 ENHRY, CDR2 SYGVKD. V lost 4 bases and J 6 bases, leaving 9 bases between the germline ends. The CDR3 has 12 amino acids. CDR3 sequence: CAISVRGDGYTF. The CDR3 DNA follows: TGTGCCATCAGTGTCAGGGGAGATGGCTACACCTTC.

This clone was counted once. The chain uses TRBV24-1 and TRBJ1-1; no firm D call. The CDR3 loop spans 13 amino acids. V was shortened by 4 bases and J by 3 bases, with 8 bases between the two germline ends. The germline V gene has CDR1 KGHDR and CDR2 SFDVKD. CDR3 amino acids: CATSDSTYTEAFF. CDR3 nucleotide sequence: TGTGCCACCAGTGACTCCACTTACACTGAAGCTTTCTTT.

The chain joins TRBV27 to TRBJ2-1; 7 nucleotides agree with TRBD2. Germline CDR1 is MNHEY and CDR2 is SMNVEV (reference sequence). V was clipped by 4 bases and J by 5 bases; unmatched bases: 11. The CDR3 contains 16 residues. CDR3 sequence (DNA): TGTGCCAGCAGTTCCCTGCGGGGGACTAACCACAATGAGCAGTTCTTC. Amino acid sequence: CASSSLRGTNHNEQFF.

The rearrangement links TRBV4-1 to TRBJ2-2, with D tentatively TRBD1 (6 bases). This CDR3 has 17 residues. Between the trimmed V and J ends, which lost 3 bases and 6 bases, there was a span of 20 bases. Germline lookup yields CDR1 MGHRA and CDR2 YSYEKL. The CDR3 coding sequence is TGCGCCAGCAGCCACCTAAACCCACAGGGAGTGGCCGGGGAGCTGTTTTTT. Its protein is CASSHLNPQGVAGELFF.

The J gene is TRBJ1-4, the V gene TRBV11-2, with a weak D call TRBD1 (6 bases). Trimming shortened V by 6 bases and J by 7 bases, and 15 bases separated the two germline ends. The CDR3 runs to 14 residues. Germline loops: CDR1 SGHAT, CDR2 FQNNGV. The CDR3 loop is CASRPTGSSEKLFF. In DNA, the CDR3 is TGTGCCAGCAGACCAACAGGGTCGAGTGAAAAACTGTTTTTT.

The CDR3 is CASSMGLALNEQFF. CDR3 coding DNA: TGTGCCAGTAGTATGGGACTAGCCCTCAATGAGCAGTTCTTC. This chain connects TRBV19 to TRBJ2-1; 9 bases are a match to TRBD2. The CDR3 extends over 14 amino acids. From germline, CDR1 is LNHDA and CDR2 SQIVND (reference sequence). With 3 bases clipped from V and 6 bases from J, the junction kept 3 bases outside the gene matches.

This chain connects TRBV28 to TRBJ2-3; TRBD1 matches at 8 bases. The CDR3 runs 18 residues. V lost 5 bases, J lost 3 bases, and 16 bases stayed unmatched. CDR1 and CDR2 from the germline V gene are MDHEN and SYDVKM. The CDR3 is CASSPGLFFGQGTDTQYF. In DNA, the CDR3 is TGTGCCAGCAGTCCGGGGCTATTTTTCGGACAGGGAACAGATACGCAGTATTTT.

This rearrangement joins TRBV6-5 to TRBJ2-5; the D gene is possibly TRBD1 (6 bases). Germline V gene sequence: CDR1 MNHEY, CDR2 SVGAGI. Trimming stripped 6 bases from V and 4 bases from J, with 18 bases between. This CDR3 has 15 amino acids. CDR3 in DNA: TGTGCCAGCAGGCCCACAGGGTTCGCGGGAGAGACCCAGTACTTC. Translation gives CASRPTGFAGETQYF.

The chain recombines TRBV6-5 with TRBJ1-3, with D maybe TRBD1 (6 bases). The CDR3 consists of 15 residues. The V end lost 2 bases, the J end lost 2 bases, and 10 bases lay between the germline ends. Germline-derived CDR1 and CDR2 are MNHEY and SVGAGI. CDR3 bases: TGTGCCAGCAGTTACGGGCAGGGGACTGGAAACACCATATATTTT. This sequence encodes CASSYGQGTGNTIYF.

The chain uses TRBV18 and TRBJ1-1, with 9 bases identical to TRBD1. CDR1 KGHSH and CDR2 LQKENI come from the germline V gene. CDR3 length: 15 amino acids. V trimming: 3 bases; J trimming: 5 bases; junction bases outside the gene matches: 7. The CDR3 nucleotides read TGTGCCAGCTCACCCCTACAGGGGGCTTGGACTGAAGCTTTCTTT. This gives the protein CASSPLQGAWTEAFF. The variable domain in full, completed from reference TRBV18 and TRBJ1-1, reads NAGVMQNPRHLVRRRGQEARLRCSPMKGHSHVYWYRQLPEEGLKFMVYLQKENIIDESGMPKERFSAEFPKEGPSILRIQQVVRGDSAAYFCASSPLQGAWTEAFFGQGTRLTVV.

This clone was picked up a small number of times. The chain carries TRBV6-5 and TRBJ1-5; TRBD1 agrees at 7 bases. This CDR3 spans 13 amino acids. In germline, CDR1 is MNHEY, CDR2 SVGAGI. V shed 4 bases, J shed 6 bases, and the junction held 3 bases outside the gene matches. The CDR3 loop is CASSSDRVQPQHF. The CDR3 nucleotides are TGTGCCAGCAGTTCAGACAGGGTTCAGCCCCAGCATTTT.

This clone occurred once. V is TRBV15 and J is TRBJ2-3; TRBD2 matches 9 bases. With V trimmed by 3 bases and J by 3 bases, 7 bases remained unmatched. Looked up from germline, CDR1 is LNHNV and CDR2 is YYDKDF (reference sequence). The CDR3 covers 16 residues. The CDR3 reads CATSSPSGVGTDTQYF. CDR3 nucleotide sequence: TGTGCCACCAGCAGCCCTAGCGGGGTGGGGACAGATACGCAGTATTTT. Full variable domain (remainder filled in from reference TRBV15 and TRBJ2-3): DAMVIQNPRYQVTQFGKPVTLSCSQTLNHNVMYWYQQKSSQAPKLLFHYYDKDFNNEADTPDNFQSRRPNTSFCFLDIRSPGLGDTAMYLCATSSPSGVGTDTQYFGPGTRLTVL.

This rearrangement joins TRBV5-1 to TRBJ2-3, with 8 nucleotides matching TRBD2. The length of the CDR3 is 16 residues. The germline V gene has CDR1 SGHRS and CDR2 YFSETQ. V dropped 4 bases and J dropped 5; count of bases not matched to a gene: 12. This CDR3 reads CASSPGRGGPLDTQYF. The CDR3 DNA reads TGCGCCAGCAGCCCCGGGCGCGGGGGGCCATTAGATACGCAGTATTTT.

This chain joins TRBV19 and TRBJ1-2; tentative D call: TRBD1 (5 bases). Trimming took off 4 bases at V and 8 bases at J, with 17 bases between the two ends. The germline V gene encodes CDR1 LNHDA and CDR2 SQIVND (reference sequence). The CDR3 contains 14 residues. CDR3 loop: CASSNQGSQGGYTF. CDR3 bases: TGTGCCAGTAGTAATCAGGGCAGCCAAGGAGGCTACACCTTC.

The chain combines TRBV4-2 with TRBJ2-2; D perhaps matches TRBD1 (5 bases). CDR1 and CDR2 (germline): LGHNA, YNFKEQ. V shed 11 bases and J shed 5 bases, with 15 bases lying between them. This CDR3 has 13 amino acids. CDR3 nucleotide sequence: TGTGCCCTAGGGGATTCTGTTACCGGGGAGCTGTTTTTT. This codes for CALGDSVTGELFF.